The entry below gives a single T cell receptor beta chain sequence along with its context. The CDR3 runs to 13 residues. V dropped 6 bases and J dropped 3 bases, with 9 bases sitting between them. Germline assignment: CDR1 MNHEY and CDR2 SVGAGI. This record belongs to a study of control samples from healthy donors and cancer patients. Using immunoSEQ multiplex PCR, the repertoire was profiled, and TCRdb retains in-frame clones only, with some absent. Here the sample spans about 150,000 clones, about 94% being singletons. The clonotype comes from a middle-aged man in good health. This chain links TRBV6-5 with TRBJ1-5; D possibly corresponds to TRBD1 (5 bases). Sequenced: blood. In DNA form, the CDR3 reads TGTGCCAGCAGGCAGGGTTACAATCAGCCCCAGCATTTT. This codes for CASRQGYNQPQHF.